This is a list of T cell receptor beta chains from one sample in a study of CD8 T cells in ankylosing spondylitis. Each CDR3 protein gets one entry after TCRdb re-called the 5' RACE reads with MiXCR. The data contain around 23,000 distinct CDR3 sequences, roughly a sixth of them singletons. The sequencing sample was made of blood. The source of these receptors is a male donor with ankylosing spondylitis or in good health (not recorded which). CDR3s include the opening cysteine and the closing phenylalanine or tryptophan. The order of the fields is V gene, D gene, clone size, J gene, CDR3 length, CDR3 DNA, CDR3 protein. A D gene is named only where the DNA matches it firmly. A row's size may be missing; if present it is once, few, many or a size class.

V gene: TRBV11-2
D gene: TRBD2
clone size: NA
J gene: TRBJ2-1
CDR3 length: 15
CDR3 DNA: TGTGCCAGCAGCTCCCTAGCGGGAGAGCTCAATGAGCAGTTCTTC
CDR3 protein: CASSSLAGELNEQFF

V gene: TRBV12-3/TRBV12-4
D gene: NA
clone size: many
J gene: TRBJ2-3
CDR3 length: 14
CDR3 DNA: TGTGCCAGCAGTTCCCCTAGCAGCACAGATACGCAGTATTTT
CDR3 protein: CASSSPSSTDTQYF

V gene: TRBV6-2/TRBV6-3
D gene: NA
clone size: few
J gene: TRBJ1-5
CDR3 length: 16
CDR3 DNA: TGTGCCAGCACCACAGACAGAAAAAGAGGCAATCAGCCCCAGCATTTT
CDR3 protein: CASTTDRKRGNQPQHF

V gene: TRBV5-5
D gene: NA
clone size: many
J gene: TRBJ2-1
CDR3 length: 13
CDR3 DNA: TGTGCCAGCAGCTTGGCCTTACACAATGAGCAGTTCTTC
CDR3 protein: CASSLALHNEQFF

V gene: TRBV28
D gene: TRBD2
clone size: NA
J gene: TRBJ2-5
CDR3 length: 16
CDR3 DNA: TGTGCCAGCAGTTCCAGACTAGCGGGGGCGCAAGAGACCCAGTACTTC
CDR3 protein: CASSSRLAGAQETQYF

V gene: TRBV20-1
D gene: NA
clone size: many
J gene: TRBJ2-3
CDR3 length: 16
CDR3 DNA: TGCAGTGCTAGAGATCAGATTGACCCACGCAGGGATACGCAGTATTTT
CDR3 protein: CSARDQIDPRRDTQYF

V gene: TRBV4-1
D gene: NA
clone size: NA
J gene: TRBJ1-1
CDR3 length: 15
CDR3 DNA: TGCGCCAGCAGCCAAGAGGGCAGGTTCCAGGGAGAAGCTTTCTTT
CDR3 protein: CASSQEGRFQGEAFF

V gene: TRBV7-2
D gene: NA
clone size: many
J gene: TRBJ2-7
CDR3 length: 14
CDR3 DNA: TGTGCCAGCAGCTTAGGAGGGAGTATCTACGAGCAGTACTTC
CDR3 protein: CASSLGGSIYEQYF

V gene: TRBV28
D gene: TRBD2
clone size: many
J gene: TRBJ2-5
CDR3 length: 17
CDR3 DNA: TGTGCCAGCACCCCTGGGTGGGGACTAGCGGATCAAGAGACCCAGTACTTC
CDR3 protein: CASTPGWGLADQETQYF

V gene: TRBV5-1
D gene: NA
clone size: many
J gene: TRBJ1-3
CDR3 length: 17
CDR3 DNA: TGCGCCAGCAGCTTGGCCCCTACACTCAGCTCTGGAAACACCATATATTTT
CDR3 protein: CASSLAPTLSSGNTIYF

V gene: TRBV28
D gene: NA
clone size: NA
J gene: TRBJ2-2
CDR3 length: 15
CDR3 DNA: TGTGCCAGCAGTTTGGGCCGCCCGAACACCGGGGAGCTGTTTTTT
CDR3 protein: CASSLGRPNTGELFF

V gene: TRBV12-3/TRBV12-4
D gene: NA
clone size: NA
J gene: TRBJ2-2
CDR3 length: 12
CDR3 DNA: TGTGCCAGCAGTTTACAGAGCGGGGAGCTGTTTTTT
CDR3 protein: CASSLQSGELFF

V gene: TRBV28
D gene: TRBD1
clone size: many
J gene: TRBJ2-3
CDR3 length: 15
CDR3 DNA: TGTGCCAGCAGGCCTGGACAGGGGGGAATAGATACGCAGTATTTT
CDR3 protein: CASRPGQGGIDTQYF

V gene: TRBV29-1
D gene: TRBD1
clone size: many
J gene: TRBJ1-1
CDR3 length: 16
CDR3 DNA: TGCAGCGCGACAAACGCGCCGGGACAGGGGGCCACTGAAGCTTTCTTT
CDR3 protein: CSATNAPGQGATEAFF

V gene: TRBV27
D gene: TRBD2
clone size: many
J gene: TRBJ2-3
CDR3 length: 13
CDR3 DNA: TGTGCCAGCAGGGGGGGGGGCACAGATACGCAGTATTTT
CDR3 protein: CASRGGGTDTQYF

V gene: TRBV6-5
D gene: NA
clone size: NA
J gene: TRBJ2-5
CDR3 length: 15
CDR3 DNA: TGTGCCAGCAGTTACTCGCTAGCGTTATGGGAGACCCAGTACTTC
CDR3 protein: CASSYSLALWETQYF